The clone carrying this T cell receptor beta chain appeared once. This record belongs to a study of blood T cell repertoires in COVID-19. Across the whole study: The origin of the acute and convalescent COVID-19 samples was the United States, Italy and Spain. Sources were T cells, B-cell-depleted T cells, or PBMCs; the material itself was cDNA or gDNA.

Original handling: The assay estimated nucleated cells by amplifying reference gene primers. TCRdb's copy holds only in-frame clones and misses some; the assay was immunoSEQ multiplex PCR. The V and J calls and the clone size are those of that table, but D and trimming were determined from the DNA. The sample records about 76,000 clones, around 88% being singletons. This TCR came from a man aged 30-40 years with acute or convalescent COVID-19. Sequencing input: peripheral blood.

The CDR3 DNA reads as TGTGCCAGCAGCTTATCAGGGGCGGGCTCCTACGAGCAGTACTTC. Translating gives CASSLSGAGSYEQYF. The chain joins TRBV7-3 to TRBJ2-7; D is possibly TRBD1 (6 bases). CDR3 length equals 15 residues. V was pared by 2 bases and J by 0 bases, with 11 bases between. Germline V gene sequence: CDR1 SGHTA, CDR2 FQGTGA.